The 12 T cell receptor beta chains given below trace back to one sample, sequenced in a study of CD8+CD57+ T cells in acquired aplastic anemia. The authors sequenced patients whose flow cytometry had shown CD8+CD57+ cell expansion. Genomic DNA served as template for TCR beta VDJ and CDR3 profiling. TCRdb independently ran MiXCR on the reads; one entry per CDR3 protein. The table includes more than 45,000 distinct CDR3 sequences, approximately 50% detected once. Sequencing used sorted CD4+, CD8+, or CD8+CD57+ T cells (not recorded which) from PBMCs. The receptor set was obtained from a human donor with aplastic anemia.

Remarks on this clonotype: At one end, the junction sequence differs from germline, possibly due to a read error. The V call is TRBV2, the J call TRBJ1-1; D is ambiguous. CDR3 length equals 11 residues. Germline-derived CDR1 and CDR2 are SNHLY and FYNNEI. The CDR3 is CASMRNTEALF. In DNA form, the CDR3 reads TGTGCTAGCATGAGGAACACTGAAGCTCTCTTT.

This clonotype was observed a handful of times. This CDR3 reads CASNRGMNTEAFF. The CDR3 DNA sequence: TGTGCCAGCAATAGGGGAATGAACACTGAAGCTTTCTTT. The gene calls are TRBV9 and TRBJ1-1; D possibly corresponds to TRBD1 (5 bases). The germline CDR1 and CDR2 sequences are SGDLS and YYNGEE. The CDR3 sequence is 13 residues long. The V end was cut by 6 bases, the J end by 0 bases, with 9 bases between. The variable domain in full, with the rest retrieved from reference TRBV9 and TRBJ1-1, is DSGVTQTPKHLITATGQRVTLRCSPRSGDLSVYWYQQSLDQGLQFLIQYYNGEERAKGNILERFSAQQFPDLHSELNLSSLELGDSALYFCASNRGMNTEAFFGQGTRLTVV.

The J gene is TRBJ1-2, the V gene TRBV2, with D unresolved. The germline CDR1 and CDR2 sequences are SNHLY and FYNNEI. Trimming left V 5 bases short and J 8 bases short, with 12 bases between. The CDR3 runs 12 residues. The CDR3, as DNA: TGTGCCAGCAGTCGGTGGGGTGAAGGCTACACCTTC. Its protein is CASSRWGEGYTF.

The J gene is TRBJ2-7, the V gene TRBV29-1; D call uncertain. The germline CDR1 and CDR2 sequences are SQVTM and ANQGSEA. V was shortened by 4 bases and J by 0 bases, with 10 bases between the two germline ends. This CDR3 is built from 13 residues. CDR3 DNA sequence: TGCAGCGTTGGTGTGGTGAGCTCCTACGAGCAGTACTTC. Translation gives CSVGVVSSYEQYF.

There are a few counts of this clonotype. J is TRBJ1-2 and V is TRBV10-3; D might be TRBD1 (5 bases). The germline V gene has CDR1 ENHRY and CDR2 SYGVKD. This CDR3 contains 12 residues. The V end lost 10 bases, the J end lost 9 bases, and 18 bases lay between the germline ends. The DNA for the CDR3 is TGTGCCAGCAGCCTTGGGGGGAAGCGCTACACCTTC. This translates into CASSLGGKRYTF.

The chain couples TRBV25-1 to TRBJ2-7, with 8 positions matching TRBD1. The CDR3 runs 14 residues. Germline V gives CDR1 MGHDK, CDR2 SYGVNS. V lost 4 bases and J lost 3; bases outside the gene matches: 5. CDR3 DNA: TGTGCCAGCAGTGGGGACAGGAGCGGCTACGAGCAGTACTTC. Translating it yields CASSGDRSGYEQYF.

By frequency in the sample, this clonotype is medium-sized. The chain recombines TRBV10-1 with TRBJ1-1; no clear D gene. Germline values: CDR1 WNHNN, CDR2 SYGVQD (reference sequence). The ends were cut back, 6 bases at V and 4 bases at J, with 6 bases in the middle. The CDR3 is 11 amino acids. The CDR3 protein is CASRLSTEAFF. CDR3 DNA: TGCGCCAGCAGGCTGAGCACTGAAGCTTTCTTT.

The chain uses TRBV24-1 and TRBJ2-2; D uncertain. V gave up 9 bases and J gave up 4 bases, with 11 bases separating them. Germline loops: CDR1 KGHDR, CDR2 SFDVKD. The CDR3 length is 13 residues. The CDR3 bases are TGTGCCACCCAACAGCTGTCCACCGGGGAGCTGTTTTTT. Translation: CATQQLSTGELFF.

The V and J genes are TRBV10-2 and TRBJ1-5; D not resolved. Germline CDR1 and CDR2: WSHSY and SAAADI. CDR3 length equals 13 residues. V was clipped by 8 bases and J by 5 bases, with 13 bases between them. CDR3 bases: TGCGCCAGCGGTTTTCGGGTTGATCAGCCCCAGCATTTT. Protein: CASGFRVDQPQHF.

This clonotype was recorded many times. V gene TRBV9 combines with J gene TRBJ2-1; D tentatively fits TRBD1 or TRBD2 (5 bases each). V dropped 4 bases and J dropped 6 bases, with 11 bases sitting between them. This CDR3 region has 13 residues. The V gene's germline CDR1 is SGDLS and CDR2 YYNGEE. Here the CDR3 reads CASSRDALNEQFF. The CDR3 DNA sequence: TGTGCCAGCAGCCGGGACGCCCTCAATGAGCAGTTCTTC.

This clonotype was counted at least ten times. The CDR3, as DNA: TGTGCCAGTAGTATCCGGGAGGGGGATCAGCCCCAGCATTTT. This translates into CASSIREGDQPQHF. V gene TRBV19 combines with J gene TRBJ1-5; D may be TRBD1 (6 bases). The germline V gene has CDR1 LNHDA and CDR2 SQIVND (reference sequence). CDR3 length: 14 residues. The germline V and J ends were trimmed by 3 bases and 5 bases, with 11 bases remaining between them.

The chain joins TRBV15 to TRBJ1-1; D remains unclear. The V end lost 1 base, the J end lost 2 bases, and 8 bases lay between the germline ends. CDR3 length equals 14 residues. Germline V gene data show CDR1 as LNHNV and CDR2 as YYDKDF (reference sequence). The CDR3 is CATSRVQVNTEAFF. As DNA, the CDR3 is TGTGCCACCAGCAGAGTTCAGGTTAACACTGAAGCTTTCTTT. The whole variable domain, remainder taken from reference TRBV15 and TRBJ1-1, is DAMVIQNPRYQVTQFGKPVTLSCSQTLNHNVMYWYQQKSSQAPKLLFHYYDKDFNNEADTPDNFQSRRPNTSFCFLDIRSPGLGDTAMYLCATSRVQVNTEAFFGQGTRLTVV.